This is a list of T cell receptor beta chains from one sample in a study of T cell responses to AZD1222 COVID-19 vaccine. Some clones are missing from TCRdb's copy, which holds only in-frame ones; the method was immunoSEQ multiplex PCR. The data show approximately 89,000 clones, roughly 84% seen once. The sample was peripheral blood, taken on day 0 of AZD1222 vaccination. These receptors were obtained from an adult in good health. The conserved cysteine and the conserved F or W are not part of the CDR3 here. Some rows have no size entry. The others give once, few or many, or a class for an expanded clone.

TRBV24-1	few	TRBJ2-7	ATRSSRGPDEQY
TRBV7-2	-	TRBJ1-6	ASSFLRVQGKSPLH
TRBV19	-	TRBJ2-6	ASSRGASGGANVLT
TRBV12-3/TRBV12-4	-	TRBJ1-1	ASRTGAGAF
TRBV19	-	TRBJ1-1	ASSATGGLPEAF
TRBV5-4	-	TRBJ2-2	ASSLPLNTGELF
TRBV30	once	TRBJ1-2	ASFPRDRGHRNGYT
TRBV18	-	TRBJ1-1	ASSPPLDTIEAF
TRBV30	-	TRBJ1-1	AWSVWENTEAF
TRBV19	-	TRBJ1-1	ASSSPGVSTEAF
TRBV12-3/TRBV12-4	-	TRBJ1-1	ASSFQGIEAF
TRBV30	-	TRBJ1-1	AWSGQKAEAF
TRBV13	-	TRBJ2-5	ASSLGPPQGAQY
TRBV19	-	TRBJ1-5	ASTSTGGRPQH
TRBV12-5	-	TRBJ2-7	ASGLVEQLN
TRBV19	-	TRBJ2-2	ASRTGTGGNTGELF
TRBV5-4	-	TRBJ2-2	ASSLGQTNAGELF
TRBV5-5	-	TRBJ1-3	ASSLDGSGNTIY
TRBV6-6	-	TRBJ1-1	ATVVGGGNTEAF
TRBV30	-	TRBJ1-1	AWRSPRANTEAF
TRBV9	once	TRBJ1-2	ASSLRTDGYT
TRBV6-6	-	TRBJ1-5	ASSMGLGNQPQH
TRBV7-9	-	TRBJ1-4	ASSLVTGPNEKLF
TRBV5-1	-	TRBJ1-4	ATSRSRGPNEKLF
TRBV18	-	TRBJ2-5	ASSPQKTGIGETQY
TRBV24-1	-	TRBJ2-3	ATSDWNDSTDTQY
TRBV4-2	-	TRBJ1-5	ASSQEGGSYQPQH
TRBV19	-	TRBJ1-4	ASSIFRQGVVTNEKLF
TRBV5-1	-	TRBJ2-3	ASSFSGGITDTQY
TRBV10-3	-	TRBJ1-4	AISAGRIKEKLF
TRBV4-3	-	TRBJ2-4	ASSQSPYQGAKNIQY
TRBV18	-	TRBJ2-2	ASSPQGESTGELF
TRBV21-1	-	TRBJ1-4	ASSTNRGLSEKLF
TRBV7-6	-	TRBJ2-2	ASSFLAYGGSNTGELF
TRBV5-1	-	TRBJ2-3	ASSLETPLDTQY
TRBV7-9	-	TRBJ2-1	ASPGKRGDGSYNEQF
TRBV12-5	once	TRBJ2-3	ASGRLARTDTQY
TRBV3-1/TRBV3-2	once	TRBJ2-7	ASSPTRTLTYEQY
TRBV18	-	TRBJ1-2	ASSFLRDRSPYSYGYT
TRBV4-1	-	TRBJ1-4	ASSYRQGNEKLF
TRBV29-1	-	TRBJ1-1	SVTRAEAF
TRBV19	-	TRBJ1-4	ASSRTGTNEKLF
TRBV6-5	-	TRBJ2-5	ASSYSGLAGYETQY
TRBV7-3	-	TRBJ1-1	ASSLRSRLNTEAF
TRBV4-1	-	TRBJ2-2	ASSVTGITGELF
TRBV5-1	-	TRBJ1-2	ASSFEGGGYT
TRBV2	once	TRBJ2-5	ASSPLSGGAETQY
TRBV30	-	TRBJ1-6	AWSVGMPGQDNSPLH
TRBV11-3	-	TRBJ2-7	ASSSQGANYEQY
TRBV19	-	-	ASSILGQGNSEQY
TRBV7-2	-	TRBJ1-5	ASSSDGNQPQH
TRBV5-1	-	TRBJ2-3	ASSLASTGVDTQY